The rows below give T cell receptor beta chains drawn from one sample of a study of T cells expressing NK-cell markers. TCRdb reprocessed the 5' RACE reads and reports one entry per CDR3 protein, with no DNA. This sample's table has roughly 390,000 distinct CDR3 sequences. Source material: blood T cells: a sorted CD56 or NKG2C T cell subset, CD4+ or CD8+ T cells, or bulk PBMC T cells (not recorded which). Every receptor here comes from a man aged 18-75 years in good health. The CDR3 runs from the conserved cysteine through the conserved F or W. Each record gives: J gene, V gene, CDR3 protein.

>TRBJ2-7|TRBV20-1
CSASAAPYLGLQYF
>TRBJ2-3|TRBV7-9
CASSLGTGYTDTQYF
>TRBJ2-1|TRBV14
CASSQDRHRGHLSSYNEQFF
>TRBJ1-4|TRBV3-1
CASRQGDEKLFF
>TRBJ2-1|TRBV24-1
CATRDSPQDRHNEQFF
>TRBJ2-1|TRBV5-1
CASSARGGLKDEQFF
>TRBJ2-4|TRBV3-1
CASSSTQSYIQYF
>TRBJ2-3|TRBV5-1
CASSSASGGTDTQYF
>TRBJ2-1|TRBV7-2
CASSLGLAGALSYNEQFF
>TRBJ2-1|TRBV7-2
CASSLWLGIYNEQFF
>TRBJ2-7|TRBV2
CASSQGGTGHQEQYF
>TRBJ1-2|TRBV20-1
CSAIPGHKTNYGYTF
>TRBJ2-3|TRBV5-1
CASSLRTSGRTDTQYF
>TRBJ2-1|TRBV9
CASSGGLAASEQFF
>TRBJ2-2|TRBV18
CASSPQVGTANTGELIF
>TRBJ2-2|TRBV4-2
CASSQDPSGRDTGELFF
>TRBJ2-1|TRBV11-2
CASSRTSGFYNEQFF
>TRBJ1-4|TRBV2
CASSSAEKLFF
>TRBJ2-1|TRBV7-9
CASSLAPRGYNEQFF
>TRBJ2-6|TRBV2
CASSGLALNSGANVLTF
>TRBJ2-2|TRBV5-1
CASSSPPGGVGTGELFF
>TRBJ1-5|TRBV20-1
CSDRAPNQPQHF
>TRBJ2-1|TRBV5-1
CASSLLVGGLSYNEQFF
>TRBJ2-5|TRBV6-2/TRBV6-3
CASSSPPSGQTETQYF
>TRBJ2-1|TRBV12-5
CASGLGLAGVYNEQFF
>TRBJ1-6|TRBV6-5
CASSYSSRGYNSPLHF
>TRBJ2-5|TRBV5-1
CASTLAGDQETQYF
>TRBJ1-2|TRBV7-3
CASSLTGAGDGYTF
>TRBJ1-2|TRBV10-3
CAISESPGFNYGYTF